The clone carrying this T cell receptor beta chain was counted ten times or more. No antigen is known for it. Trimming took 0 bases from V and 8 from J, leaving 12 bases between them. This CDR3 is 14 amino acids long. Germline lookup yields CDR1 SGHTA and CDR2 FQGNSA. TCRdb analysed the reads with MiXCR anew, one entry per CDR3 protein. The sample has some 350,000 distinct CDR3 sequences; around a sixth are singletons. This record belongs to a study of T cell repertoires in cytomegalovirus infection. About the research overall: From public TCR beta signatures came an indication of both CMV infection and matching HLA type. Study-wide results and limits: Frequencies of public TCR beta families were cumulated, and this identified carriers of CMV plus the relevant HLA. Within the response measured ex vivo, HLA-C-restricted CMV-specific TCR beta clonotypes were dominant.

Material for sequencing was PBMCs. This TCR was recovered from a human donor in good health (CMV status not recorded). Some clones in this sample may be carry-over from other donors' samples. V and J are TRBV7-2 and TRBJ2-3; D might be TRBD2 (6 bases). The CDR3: CASSLADYLGTQYF. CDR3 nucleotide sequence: TGTGCCAGCAGCTTAGCGGACTACCTCGGTACGCAGTATTTT.